These 32 T cell receptor beta chains were all obtained from the same sample, sequenced in a study of blood T cell repertoires in COVID-19 (dated by TCRdb to the early 2020s). Receptor amplification or capture employed the immunoSEQ multiplex PCR assay. Imported from immuneACCESS, the table was reduced by TCRdb to in-frame sequences with V and J called. These copies leave out some clones; in studies compared against another copy, an unresolved V gene accounts for under half, and the cause of the remainder is not known. This sample holds about 14,000 clones; roughly 88% were observed only once. About a quarter of the sample comes from the top ten. The sample was peripheral blood. The source of these receptors is a woman in her forties or fifties with active or convalescent COVID-19.

The chain has TRBV27 and TRBJ2-1; possible D gene TRBD1, 5 bases. The CDR3 consists of 16 residues. Germline V CDR1 and CDR2: MNHEY, SMNVEV (reference sequence). Trimming removed 1 base at V and 5 bases at J, with 15 bases between. CDR3 loop: CASSLFQDTLNNEQFF. CDR3 nucleotide sequence: TGTGCCAGCAGTTTATTCCAGGACACCCTTAACAATGAGCAGTTCTTC.

This clone is categorized as large. The gene calls are TRBV19 and TRBJ1-3; D is unclear. V was clipped by 3 bases and J by 2 bases, with 20 bases between them. CDR3 length: 18 amino acids. Per germline, CDR1 LNHDA and CDR2 SQIVND (reference sequence). The CDR3 nucleotides read TGTGCCAGTAGTATGGAGCGGGCCGGGGAAAACCCTGGAAACACCATATATTTT. Encoded protein: CASSMERAGENPGNTIYF.

The chain combines TRBV5-1 with TRBJ2-5, with 10 bases aligning to TRBD1. Germline CDR1 reads SGHRS; CDR2 reads YFSETQ. J lost 5 bases, V lost 4 bases, and 8 bases had no gene match. The CDR3 has 15 amino acids. The CDR3 region has the DNA TGCGCCAGCAGCCCGGGGACAGGGGTGGGTGAGACCCAGTACTTC. It translates to CASSPGTGVGETQYF.

This sequence joins TRBV5-6 and TRBJ2-2, with 7 bases identical to TRBD1. Trimming removed 0 bases from V and 3 bases from J; junction bases left unmatched: 8. The CDR3 consists of 17 residues. CDR1 and CDR2 (germline): SGHDT, YYEEEE. The CDR3 here is CASSLGARGRYTGELFF. In nucleotides, the CDR3 is TGTGCCAGCAGCTTGGGGGCGAGGGGGCGTTACACCGGGGAGCTGTTTTTT.

This sequence joins TRBV7-9 and TRBJ1-2, with unresolved D. Germline CDR1 and CDR2: SEHNR and FQNEAQ (reference sequence). V dropped 3 bases and J dropped 4 bases, with 18 bases sitting between them. The CDR3 runs to 16 residues. The DNA for the CDR3 is TGTGCCAGCAGCTTGAGTGGGAGGATCGGGCGCTATGGCTACACCTTC. Translating gives CASSLSGRIGRYGYTF. The variable domain in full, completed from reference TRBV7-9 and TRBJ1-2, reads DTGVSQNPRHKITKRGQNVTFRCDPISEHNRLYWYRQTLGQGPEFLTYFQNEAQLEKSRLLSDRFSAERPKGSFSTLEIQRTEQGDSAMYLCASSLSGRIGRYGYTFGSGTRLTVV.

The V call is TRBV7-3, the J call TRBJ2-3, with TRBD2 matching over 10 bases. Germline trimming cut 7 bases from V and 5 bases from J; bases unmatched to any gene: 9. Germline V gene data show CDR1 as SGHTA and CDR2 as FQGTGA. This CDR3 region has 15 residues. The CDR3 region is CASTQRGGQEDTQYF. The CDR3 coding sequence is TGTGCCAGCACCCAGCGGGGGGGCCAGGAAGATACGCAGTATTTT.

This chain uses TRBV6-5 with TRBJ2-7, with 9 bases that match TRBD2. CDR1 is MNHEY, CDR2 SVGAGI, per germline. J lost 6 bases, V lost 6 bases, and 6 bases had no gene match. The CDR3 runs 13 residues. The CDR3 sequence is CASSQGLATEQYF. In DNA form, the CDR3 reads TGTGCCAGCAGCCAAGGACTAGCGACCGAGCAGTACTTC.

This sequence joins TRBV16 and TRBJ2-4, with a weak D call TRBD2 (5 bases). CDR1 is KGHSY, CDR2 FQNENV, per germline. The V end lost 5 bases, the J end lost 0 bases, and 20 bases lay between the germline ends. This CDR3 region has 18 residues. Written as DNA, the CDR3 is TGTGCCAGCAGCGGGATATATATGGGGAGATTAGCCAAAAACATTCAGTACTTC. This codes for CASSGIYMGRLAKNIQYF.

V usage is TRBV19 and J usage is TRBJ1-2; TRBD1 matches at 8 bases. The CDR3 has 15 residues. Germline loops: CDR1 LNHDA, CDR2 SQIVND (reference sequence). J gave up 7 bases and V 5 bases, and 12 bases lay outside the gene matches. CDR3 coding DNA: TGTGCCAGTAGTTCGGGGGCAGACAGGGGACGTGGCTACACCTTC. Translation gives CASSSGADRGRGYTF.

The J gene is TRBJ1-5, the V gene TRBV21-1; the D call of TRBD1 is as the table states it, not checked on the DNA. TRBV21-1 is termed a pseudogene. The CDR3 is made up of 16 amino acids. The CDR3: CASSKNLGHHNQPQHF. The CDR3, as DNA: TGTGCCAGCAGCAAAAACTTGGGACACCACAATCAGCCCCAGCATTTT.

This clone was seen a single time. The chain uses TRBV27 and TRBJ2-7; 8 bases align to TRBD2. Germline CDR1 reads MNHEY; CDR2 reads SMNVEV (reference sequence). The CDR3 has 15 residues. After removal of 2 bases from V and 3 bases from J, the junction contained 6 bases not matched to a gene. The CDR3 DNA sequence: TGTGCCAGCAGTTTAGGAGCGGGGGTGATCTACGAGCAGTACTTC. Translated: CASSLGAGVIYEQYF.

This sequence joins TRBV2 and TRBJ2-7, with TRBD2 matching 11 bases. The CDR3 is 15 residues long. V shed 5 bases and J 3 bases; nucleotides not matched to a gene: 6. The germline CDR1 and CDR2 sequences are SNHLY and FYNNEI. The CDR3 sequence: CASSQLAGEVYEQYF. The DNA for the CDR3 is TGTGCCAGCAGTCAACTAGCGGGGGAAGTCTACGAGCAGTACTTC.

The CDR3 DNA sequence: TGCGCCAGCAGCTTGGCCGGGACAGCAAATGAAAAACTGTTTTTT. Amino acid sequence: CASSLAGTANEKLFF. The chain carries TRBV5-1 and TRBJ1-4, with 7 bases that match TRBD1. The germline CDR1 and CDR2 sequences are SGHRS and YFSETQ. The V gene end was trimmed by 0 bases and the J gene end by 5 bases; junction bases not matched to a gene: 4. The CDR3 sequence is 15 residues long.

This clone was detected once. J is TRBJ1-2 and V is TRBV29-1; 9 nucleotides line up with TRBD1. The J segment lost 6 bases and the V segment lost 2 bases, leaving 7 bases of the junction unmatched. Germline CDR1 and CDR2: SQVTM and ANQGSEA. The CDR3 is 14 residues long. CDR3 loop: CSVEWDRAFHGYTF. As DNA, the CDR3 is TGCAGCGTTGAATGGGACAGGGCCTTCCATGGCTACACCTTC.

The V and J genes are TRBV5-1 and TRBJ2-5; D is perhaps TRBD1 (5 bases). Germline V lookup: CDR1 SGHRS, CDR2 YFSETQ. V lost 0 bases and J 0 bases, leaving 12 bases between the germline ends. The CDR3 length is 16 residues. The DNA for the CDR3 is TGCGCCAGCAGCTTGGCCTCTATGACAGACCAAGAGACCCAGTACTTC. It codes for CASSLASMTDQETQYF.

The V call is TRBV7-9, the J call TRBJ1-1; tentatively, D is TRBD1 (6 bases). The CDR3 runs 14 residues. Germline assignment: CDR1 SEHNR and CDR2 FQNEAQ (reference sequence). V was cut by 1 base and J by 4 bases, with 10 bases left in between. The CDR3 DNA is TGTGCCAGCAGCTTAGAACAGGGCCTCACTGAAGCTTTCTTT. It codes for CASSLEQGLTEAFF. Full variable domain (remainder filled in from reference TRBV7-9 and TRBJ1-1): DTGVSQNPRHKITKRGQNVTFRCDPISEHNRLYWYRQTLGQGPEFLTYFQNEAQLEKSRLLSDRFSAERPKGSFSTLEIQRTEQGDSAMYLCASSLEQGLTEAFFGQGTRLTVV.

The rearrangement links TRBV9 to TRBJ1-6, with no clear D. Trimming shortened V by 0 bases and J by 10 bases, and 5 bases separated the two germline ends. The germline CDR1 and CDR2 sequences are SGDLS and YYNGEE. The CDR3 sequence is 12 residues long. The CDR3 here is CASSVGGSPLHF. In nucleotides, the CDR3 is TGTGCCAGCAGCGTAGGAGGCTCACCCCTCCACTTT.

This clone was seen only once. The chain links TRBV19 to TRBJ2-7; a weak D match, TRBD2 (6 bases). The CDR3 is 14 residues long. Germline V gives CDR1 LNHDA, CDR2 SQIVND (reference sequence). V gave up 5 bases and J gave up 4 bases, with 15 bases separating them. For the CDR3, the DNA is TGTGCCAGTAGTCCGCAAACCGCGGGGTACGAGCAGTACTTC. Translated: CASSPQTAGYEQYF.

The chain employs TRBV27 and TRBJ1-4; 10 bases are shared with TRBD1. The germline V gene has CDR1 MNHEY and CDR2 SMNVEV (reference sequence). This CDR3 contains 14 residues. Germline trimming cut 4 bases from V and 8 bases from J; bases unmatched to any gene: 4. CDR3 DNA: TGTGCCAGCAGTTGGGACAGGGGAAAAGAAAAACTGTTTTTT. Residues: CASSWDRGKEKLFF. The full variable domain, its missing parts supplied by reference TRBV27 and TRBJ1-4, is EAQVTQNPRYLITVTGKKLTVTCSQNMNHEYMSWYRQDPGLGLRQIYYSMNVEVTDKGDVPEGYKVSRKEKRNFPLILESPSPNQTSLYFCASSWDRGKEKLFFGSGTQLSVL.

The chain carries TRBV6-5 and TRBJ1-5; D is perhaps TRBD1 (6 bases). Trimming shortened V by 4 bases and J by 3 bases, and 10 bases separated the two germline ends. This CDR3 spans 14 amino acids. The V gene's germline CDR1 is MNHEY and CDR2 SVGAGI. The CDR3 coding sequence is TGTGCCAGCAGTTTCCGGGACACCAATCAGCCCCAGCATTTT. Translation gives CASSFRDTNQPQHF.

V usage is TRBV15 and J usage is TRBJ2-1; 7 bases line up with TRBD1. Per the germline V gene, CDR1 is LNHNV and CDR2 is YYDKDF (reference sequence). The V segment lost 1 base and the J segment 1 base; nucleotides outside the gene matches: 1. CDR3 length: 15 residues. The CDR3: CATSRAQGSYNEQFF. CDR3 nucleotide sequence: TGTGCCACCAGCAGAGCACAGGGGTCCTACAATGAGCAGTTCTTC.

The V and J genes are TRBV2 and TRBJ2-7, with D unresolved. CDR1 and CDR2 from the germline V gene are SNHLY and FYNNEI. The CDR3 runs to 10 residues. V dropped 7 bases and J dropped 3 bases, with 4 bases sitting between them. As DNA, the CDR3 is TGTGCCAGCACCCACTACGAGCAGTACTTC. Protein sequence: CASTHYEQYF.

This chain connects TRBV25-1 to TRBJ1-6, with unresolved D. There are 11 residues in the CDR3. Per the germline V gene, CDR1 is MGHDK and CDR2 is SYGVNS. The CDR3 spells CAAGGNSPLHF. The CDR3 DNA sequence: TGTGCGGCGGGAGGGAATTCACCCCTCCACTTT.

This chain joins TRBV7-9 and TRBJ1-3; no clear D gene. Germline CDR1 reads SEHNR; CDR2 reads FQNEAQ (reference sequence). The V end was cut by 1 base, the J end by 3 bases, with 7 bases between. This CDR3 is built from 14 residues. The CDR3 DNA reads TGTGCCAGCAGCTTAGGACCGGGTGGAAACACCATATATTTT. It encodes CASSLGPGGNTIYF.

This clone appeared once. J is TRBJ2-3 and V is TRBV9, with a weak D call TRBD2 (6 bases). CDR3 size: 16 residues. Deletions cut 2 bases from V and 0 bases from J, with 13 bases between. Germline CDR1 and CDR2: SGDLS and YYNGEE. In nucleotides, the CDR3 is TGTGCCAGCAGCGTGGGACTCCGAACTAGCACAGATACGCAGTATTTT. Translating it yields CASSVGLRTSTDTQYF.

Remarks on this clone: At one end the junction does not follow the germline gene, possibly because of a read error. The gene calls are TRBV13 and TRBJ1-2; 10 bases align to TRBD1. This CDR3 has 15 amino acids. Germline loops: CDR1 PRHDT, CDR2 FYEKMQ (reference sequence). CDR3 sequence (DNA): TGTGCCAGCGGGGACAGGGGACTGTCTAACGATGGCTACACCTTC. Its translation: CASGDRGLSNDGYTF.

The chain couples TRBV27 to TRBJ2-1; D unclear. From germline, CDR1 is MNHEY and CDR2 SMNVEV (reference sequence). Trimming pared 8 bases from V and 2 bases from J, leaving 7 bases between. The CDR3 has 12 residues. The CDR3 sequence is CASRRAYNEQFF. For the CDR3, the DNA is TGTGCCAGCCGTCGGGCCTACAATGAGCAGTTCTTC.

The V call is TRBV7-2, the J call TRBJ2-3, with 8 bases fitting TRBD1. V lost 7 bases and J lost 6; bases outside the gene matches: 9. Germline V gene sequence: CDR1 SGHTA, CDR2 FQGNSA. The CDR3 runs to 14 residues. For the CDR3, the DNA is TGTGCCAGCAACAAACAGGGGGGTGCGGATACGCAGTATTTT. Protein: CASNKQGGADTQYF.

CDR3 loop: CASHHRWLDSPLHF. The CDR3 DNA follows: TGTGCCAGCCACCATCGGTGGTTGGATTCACCCCTCCACTTT. The V gene is TRBV2, the J gene TRBJ1-6; no definite D call. V lost 8 bases and J lost 8, with 16 bases in between. The germline CDR1 and CDR2 sequences are SNHLY and FYNNEI. The CDR3 has 14 residues.

The rearrangement joins TRBV12-5 to TRBJ2-1, with D unclear. CDR3 length: 17 residues. V lost 2 bases to trimming and J lost 0 bases, with 14 bases between them. CDR1 and CDR2 from the germline V gene are LGHNT and FRNRAP. CDR3 DNA sequence: TGTGCTAGTGGTTTGCCGACTCCAGTGGACTCCTACAATGAGCAGTTCTTC. Translation gives CASGLPTPVDSYNEQFF.

The chain joins TRBV15 to TRBJ2-3; D gene uncertain. The germline CDR1 and CDR2 sequences are LNHNV and YYDKDF (reference sequence). V lost 5 bases, J lost 4 bases, and 7 bases lay in between. The CDR3 extends over 12 amino acids. The CDR3 region has the DNA TGTGCCACCAGCGTACCAGCAGATACGCAGTATTTT. As protein: CATSVPADTQYF.

This chain links TRBV27 with TRBJ2-7; D might be TRBD2 (7 bases). The CDR3 has 13 amino acids. Trimming left V 6 bases short and J 3 bases short, with 12 bases between. CDR1 MNHEY and CDR2 SMNVEV come from the germline V gene (reference sequence). The CDR3 spells CASRTGGHYEQYF. CDR3 bases: TGTGCCAGCAGGACGGGGGGACACTACGAGCAGTACTTC.